This T cell receptor beta chain was sequenced during a study of blood T cell repertoires in COVID-19. Study-level background: COVID-19 samples, acute and convalescent, were from the United States, Italy and Spain. T cells, B-cell-depleted T cells, or PBMCs supplied cDNA or gDNA.

The V gene lost 3 bases and the J gene lost 6 bases, with 17 bases spanning the gap. Germline V CDR1 and CDR2: LGHNA, YSLEER. This CDR3 has 15 amino acids. Under the authors' procedure: Reference gene primer amplification gave estimated nucleated cell counts. Profiling relied on immunoSEQ multiplex PCR, and the TCRdb table lists in-frame clones only, not all of them. V and J calls and clone size are as listed in that table; D and trimming were resolved from the DNA. Counted here are a few hundred thousand clones, about 88% occurring once; the ten biggest clones make up more than 1%. Sample: PBMCs or T cells enriched from blood (not recorded which). This rearrangement joins TRBV4-3 to TRBJ1-1, with D maybe TRBD1 (5 bases). This receptor was identified in a young woman who had recovered from COVID-19. CDR3 DNA sequence: TGCGCCAGCAGCCACAGCTCCAGGGAAGGCGCTGAAGCTTTCTTT. It translates to CASSHSSREGAEAFF.